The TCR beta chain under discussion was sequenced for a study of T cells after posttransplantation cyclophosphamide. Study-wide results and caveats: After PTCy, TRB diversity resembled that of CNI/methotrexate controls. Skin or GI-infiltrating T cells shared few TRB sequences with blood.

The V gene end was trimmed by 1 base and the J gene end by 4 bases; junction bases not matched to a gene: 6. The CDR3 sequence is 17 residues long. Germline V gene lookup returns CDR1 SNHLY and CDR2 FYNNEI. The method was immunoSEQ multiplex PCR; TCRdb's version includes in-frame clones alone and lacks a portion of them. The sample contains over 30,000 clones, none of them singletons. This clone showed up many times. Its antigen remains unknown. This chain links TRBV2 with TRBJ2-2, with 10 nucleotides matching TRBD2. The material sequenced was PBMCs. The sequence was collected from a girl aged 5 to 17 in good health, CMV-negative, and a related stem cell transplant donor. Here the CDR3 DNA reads TGTGCCAGCAGTGAAGAGCAACTAGCGGGACCCACCGGGGAGCTGTTTTTT. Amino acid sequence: CASSEEQLAGPTGELFF.